The 27 T cell receptor beta chains listed next were all sequenced from one sample in a study of identifying expanded T cells in peripheral blood. The repertoire was sequenced with immunoSEQ multiplex PCR; TCRdb's copy has only in-frame clones and lacks some. Of 100,000 or so clones listed, around nine tenths were seen once; the top ten hold 17%. The sequenced material came from blood. The source of these receptors is a person between 18 and 75 years old in good health.

The V and J genes are TRBV6-1 and TRBJ1-3, with a possible D match to TRBD1 (6 bases). The V gene lost 5 bases and the J gene lost 4 bases, with 15 bases spanning the gap. The CDR3 length is 15 residues. Germline CDR1 MNHNS, CDR2 SASEGT. CDR3 loop: CASSQQPTGGNTIYF. The CDR3 DNA reads as TGTGCCAGCAGTCAGCAACCGACAGGAGGAAACACCATATATTTT.

V gene TRBV2 combines with J gene TRBJ1-5; 8 nucleotides agree with TRBD1. CDR3 length: 18 residues. Germline-derived CDR1 and CDR2 are SNHLY and FYNNEI. Losses at the gene ends were 6 bases for V and 3 bases for J; bases not matched to a gene: 16. Here the CDR3 reads CASRVGQDFKRHNQPQHF. In DNA, the CDR3 is TGTGCCAGCAGGGTGGGACAGGACTTTAAACGGCACAATCAGCCCCAGCATTTT. Full variable domain (remainder filled in from reference TRBV2 and TRBJ1-5): EPEVTQTPSHQVTQMGQEVILRCVPISNHLYFYWYRQILGQKVEFLVSFYNNEISEKSEIFDDQFSVERPDGSNFTLKIRSTKLEDSAMYFCASRVGQDFKRHNQPQHFGDGTRLSIL.

The rearrangement links TRBV7-6 to TRBJ1-1; D ambiguous. Germline lookup yields CDR1 SGHVS and CDR2 FNYEAQ. The CDR3 totals 13 residues. Trimming removed 5 bases from V and 8 bases from J, with 15 bases in between. CDR3 DNA: TGTGCCAGCAGCCTTACCCCCACAAAGGAAGCTTTCTTT. Translating gives CASSLTPTKEAFF.

The CDR3 DNA sequence: TGTGCCAGCTCACTCGGGGGATCTTCCTACGAGCAGTACTTC. It specifies CASSLGGSSYEQYF. The chain carries TRBV18 and TRBJ2-7, with a tentative D call TRBD2 (6 bases). V lost 4 bases to trimming and J lost 1 base, with 11 bases between them. The CDR3 totals 14 residues. The germline V gene encodes CDR1 KGHSH and CDR2 LQKENI.

The chain combines TRBV7-2 with TRBJ2-7; TRBD2 might be the D (5 bases). The CDR3 spans 13 residues. The germline V gene has CDR1 SGHTA and CDR2 FQGNSA. The V end was cut by 3 bases, the J end by 5 bases, with 11 bases between. DNA of the CDR3: TGTGCCAGCAGCTTGACCGGACTGAACGAGCAGTACTTC. This encodes CASSLTGLNEQYF.

The rearrangement joins TRBV20-1 to TRBJ2-2; no reliable D call. The ends were cut back, 5 bases at V and 8 bases at J, with 9 bases in the middle. CDR3 length: 11 amino acids. Germline V gene data show CDR1 as DFQATT and CDR2 as SNEGSKA (reference sequence). The CDR3 DNA reads TGCAGTGCTCCTTACATTGGGGAGCTGTTTTTT. Translating gives CSAPYIGELFF.

The V and J genes are TRBV7-8 and TRBJ2-2, with 10 bases matching TRBD2. Germline CDR1 reads SGHVS; CDR2 reads FQNEAQ. The length of the CDR3 is 20 residues. Trimming cost V 0 bases and J 0 bases; bases outside gene matches: 10. The CDR3 loop reads CASSLAQTSGRLANTGELFF. CDR3 sequence (DNA): TGTGCCAGCAGCTTAGCGCAGACTAGCGGGCGACTTGCGAACACCGGGGAGCTGTTTTTT.

The chain links TRBV11-3 to TRBJ1-2; D gene uncertain. This CDR3 spans 18 amino acids. Per the germline V gene, CDR1 is SGHNT and CDR2 is YENEEA. The V end was cut by 2 bases, the J end by 0 bases, with 19 bases between. The CDR3 here is CASSLFNPPGETNYGYTF. CDR3 DNA sequence: TGTGCCAGCAGCTTATTCAACCCCCCCGGGGAAACTAACTATGGCTACACCTTC.

This sequence joins TRBV2 and TRBJ2-2; D not certain. Germline CDR1 and CDR2: SNHLY and FYNNEI. V dropped 4 bases and J dropped 3 bases, with 18 bases sitting between them. The length of the CDR3 is 17 residues. This chain's CDR3 is CASSGNSLALHTGELFF. CDR3 nucleotides: TGTGCCAGCAGTGGAAATAGTCTGGCATTACACACCGGGGAGCTGTTTTTT.

This rearrangement joins TRBV7-2 to TRBJ1-2; D gene unclear. CDR3 length equals 11 residues. Between the trimmed V and J ends, which lost 11 bases and 4 bases, there was a span of 11 bases. CDR1 is SGHTA, CDR2 FQGNSA, per germline. DNA of the CDR3: TGTGCCGTTGAGGGCCTCTATGGCTACACCTTC. This codes for CAVEGLYGYTF.

The rearrangement joins TRBV4-3 to TRBJ1-1; tentatively, D is TRBD1 (6 bases). The CDR3 sequence is 12 residues long. With 3 bases removed from V and 10 bases from J, the gap between germline ends came to 12 bases. The germline CDR1 and CDR2 sequences are LGHNA and YSLEER. This CDR3 is CASSHKGGGAFF. CDR3 bases: TGCGCCAGCAGCCACAAGGGGGGGGGAGCTTTCTTT.

This clone was detected only once. V usage is TRBV27 and J usage is TRBJ1-1, with no clear D. Trimming stripped 2 bases from V and 0 bases from J, with 13 bases between. The CDR3 length is 16 residues. The germline gives CDR1 MNHEY, CDR2 SMNVEV (reference sequence). The CDR3 region has the DNA TGTGCCAGCAGTTTAGAGCGAGGGAGAATGAACACTGAAGCTTTCTTT. Protein sequence: CASSLERGRMNTEAFF.

The chain carries TRBV7-2 and TRBJ2-7, with 10 bases aligning to TRBD1. V lost 5 bases and J lost 7; bases outside the gene matches: 8. CDR3 length: 14 residues. Germline loops: CDR1 SGHTA, CDR2 FQGNSA. CDR3 loop: CASSRDRGSGEQYF. The CDR3 bases are TGTGCCAGCAGCCGGGACAGGGGATCGGGTGAGCAGTACTTC.

Remarks on this clone: A junction boundary mismatches the germline segment, possibly from a read error. The genes are TRBV7-2 and TRBJ2-5, with 8 bases identical to TRBD2. From germline, CDR1 is SGHTA and CDR2 FQGNSA. This CDR3 spans 17 amino acids. The CDR3 sequence: CASSLGITAGGQESQYF. The CDR3 DNA is TGTGCCAGCAGCTTAGGGATCACGGCGGGGGGCCAAGAGTCCCAGTACTTC. Supplemented by reference TRBV7-2 and TRBJ2-5, the full variable domain reads GAGVSQSPSNKVTEKGKDVELRCDPISGHTALYWYRQSLGQGLEFLIYFQGNSAPDKSGLPSDRFSAERTGGSVSTLTIQRTQQEDSAVYLCASSLGITAGGQESQYFGPGTRLLVL.

Here the CDR3 DNA reads TGTGCCAGCAGTCTCGGACTAGCGGGGGCGGCCAGGCAGTATTTT. This gives the protein CASSLGLAGAARQYF. The chain employs TRBV7-9 and TRBJ2-3; the match to TRBD2 covers 13 bases. J was trimmed by 11 bases and V by 6 bases; bases with no gene match: 11. CDR3 length: 15 amino acids. Germline-derived CDR1 and CDR2 are SEHNR and FQNEAQ (reference sequence).

The chain carries TRBV5-1 and TRBJ1-4, with 9 bases fitting TRBD1. J gave up 7 bases and V 4 bases, and 8 bases lay outside the gene matches. Germline CDR1 and CDR2: SGHRS and YFSETQ. The CDR3 has 15 amino acids. CDR3: CASSADRGVSEKLFF. DNA of the CDR3: TGCGCCAGCAGCGCGGACAGGGGAGTTAGTGAAAAACTGTTTTTT.

The table lists this clone with a count of one. The J gene is TRBJ1-1, the V gene TRBV18; D is possibly TRBD1 (5 bases). CDR1 and CDR2 from the germline V gene are KGHSH and LQKENI. CDR3 length equals 14 residues. Deletions cut 5 bases from V and 0 bases from J, with 10 bases between. The CDR3 protein is CASSSQDMNTEAFF. The CDR3, as DNA: TGTGCCAGCTCATCACAGGATATGAACACTGAAGCTTTCTTT.

The chain carries TRBV20-1 and TRBJ2-5; D is unclear. Germline V gene lookup returns CDR1 DFQATT and CDR2 SNEGSKA (reference sequence). The CDR3 is 10 residues long. Trimming took 6 bases from V and 4 from J, leaving 6 bases between them. The CDR3 protein is CSAGSETQYF. The CDR3 DNA sequence: TGCAGTGCCGGTTCAGAGACCCAGTACTTC.

This chain joins TRBV11-2 and TRBJ2-1; the match to TRBD2 covers 12 bases. Germline values: CDR1 SGHAT, CDR2 FQNNGV. V dropped 5 bases and J dropped 7; count of bases not matched to a gene: 3. The CDR3 contains 14 residues. The CDR3 is CASSPGLAGNEQFF. In DNA, the CDR3 is TGTGCCAGCAGCCCCGGACTAGCGGGGAATGAGCAGTTCTTC.

The rearrangement uses TRBV7-8 and TRBJ1-2, with D possibly TRBD1 on 6 matching bases. CDR1 SGHVS and CDR2 FQNEAQ come from the germline V gene. CDR3 length: 18 amino acids. Trimming took off 1 base at V and 5 bases at J, with 23 bases between the two ends. This CDR3 is CASSLGPGRGRKHYGYTF. The CDR3 region has the DNA TGTGCCAGCAGCTTAGGGCCGGGGAGGGGGAGAAAGCATTATGGCTACACCTTC.

The V and J genes are TRBV4-2 and TRBJ2-2, with 13 positions matching TRBD2. This CDR3 contains 18 residues. Trimming took 4 bases from V and 6 from J; bases not matched to a gene: 11. From germline, CDR1 is LGHNA and CDR2 YNFKEQ. CDR3 sequence: CASSRSTTGLAGAGELFF. CDR3 sequence (DNA): TGTGCCAGCAGCCGATCGACCACTGGACTAGCGGGGGCCGGGGAGCTGTTTTTT.

This clone was counted a single time. The chain carries TRBV13 and TRBJ1-1; D unresolved. V lost 5 bases, J lost 6 bases, and 10 bases lay in between. The germline V gene encodes CDR1 PRHDT and CDR2 FYEKMQ (reference sequence). This CDR3 is built from 12 residues. In DNA form, the CDR3 reads TGTGCCAGCAGCATGGACGGGCCTGAAGCTTTCTTT. Translating it yields CASSMDGPEAFF.

Only a few counts were recorded for this clone. The chain combines TRBV5-4 with TRBJ1-6; TRBD1 matches 8 bases. Germline V gene data show CDR1 as SGHNT and CDR2 as YYREEE (reference sequence). This CDR3 is built from 14 residues. Trimming took 0 bases from V and 14 from J; bases not matched to a gene: 7. The CDR3 here is CASSLEGQGSALHF. The CDR3 DNA follows: TGTGCCAGCAGCTTGGAAGGACAGGGTTCGGCCCTCCACTTT.

The chain carries TRBV10-3 and TRBJ2-7, with 9 bases aligning to TRBD1. CDR1 and CDR2 from the germline V gene are ENHRY and SYGVKD. V lost 6 bases to trimming and J lost 5 bases; unmatched junction nucleotides: 5. This CDR3 contains 13 residues. CDR3 bases: TGTGCCATCAGAGGGACAGGGTTCGACGAGCAGTACTTC. It translates to CAIRGTGFDEQYF.

V usage is TRBV30 and J usage is TRBJ2-5; 13 nucleotides match TRBD2. V dropped 6 bases and J dropped 5; count of bases not matched to a gene: 6. This CDR3 spans 14 amino acids. Germline V gene sequence: CDR1 GTSNPN, CDR2 SVGIG (reference sequence). The CDR3 region is CACPTSGGAETQYF. The CDR3 DNA sequence: TGTGCCTGTCCCACTAGCGGGGGGGCGGAGACCCAGTACTTC.

V usage is TRBV11-3 and J usage is TRBJ2-3, with D possibly matching TRBD1 (5 bases). The V end was cut by 1 base, the J end by 2 bases, with 10 bases between. CDR1 is SGHNT, CDR2 YENEEA, per germline. The CDR3 contains 15 residues. In DNA form, the CDR3 reads TGTGCCAGCAGCTTAGGAGACAGCCCCACAGATACGCAGTATTTT. Residues: CASSLGDSPTDTQYF.

This chain connects TRBV20-1 to TRBJ2-7; 10 nucleotides agree with TRBD2. The CDR3 contains 11 residues. Germline V gene sequence: CDR1 DFQATT, CDR2 SNEGSKA (reference sequence). CDR3 protein: CGGTSDYEQYF. CDR3 DNA: TGCGGGGGGACTAGCGACTACGAGCAGTACTTC.